This entry lists 24 T cell receptor beta chains sequenced from one sample in a study of response to subunit inactivated influenza vaccine. TCRdb re-called the RT-PCR reads through MiXCR, storing one row per CDR3 protein. The sample consists of over 650,000 distinct CDR3 sequences, 15% to 20% of them appearing once. The specimen comprised PBMCs from blood, sampled 5 days after vaccination. The receptor set was obtained from a man in his fifties who received an inactivated influenza vaccine.

The rearrangement uses TRBV28 and TRBJ2-7; possibly TRBD2 for D (5 bases). The V end was cut by 10 bases, the J end by 3 bases, with 16 bases between. From germline, CDR1 is MDHEN and CDR2 SYDVKM. The CDR3 has 13 residues. CDR3 nucleotides: TGTGCCACCGGGATTCCACCCAGCTACGAGCAGTACTTC. It translates to CATGIPPSYEQYF.

The genes are TRBV28 and TRBJ2-7, with D tentatively TRBD1 or TRBD2 (5 bases each). V lost 4 bases and J lost 7, with 20 bases in between. The germline V gene has CDR1 MDHEN and CDR2 SYDVKM. The CDR3 contains 15 residues. The CDR3 bases are TGTGCCAGCAGTTCCTCCGGGACGGTAAAATGGGAGCAGTACTTC. Translated: CASSSSGTVKWEQYF.

This rearrangement joins TRBV13 to TRBJ1-4, with D tentatively TRBD1 (6 bases). Between the trimmed V and J ends, which lost 0 bases and 9 bases, there was a span of 11 bases. Germline V gives CDR1 PRHDT, CDR2 FYEKMQ (reference sequence). This CDR3 has 14 residues. The CDR3 nucleotides are TGTGCCAGCAGCTTAGGGGGGGGCCGCAAAAAACTGTTTTTT. Its protein is CASSLGGGRKKLFF.

This clonotype was seen many times. The chain employs TRBV7-9 and TRBJ2-2; D is ambiguous. With 4 bases removed from V and 3 bases from J, the gap between germline ends came to 6 bases. CDR1 is SEHNR, CDR2 FQNEAQ, per germline (reference sequence). There are 13 residues in the CDR3. The CDR3 nucleotides are TGTGCCAGCAGCTCGGAGCACACCGGGGAGCTGTTTTTT. This codes for CASSSEHTGELFF.

This clonotype was seen only a few times. The rearrangement links TRBV20-1 to TRBJ1-3; D ambiguous. CDR1 is DFQATT, CDR2 SNEGSKA, per germline (reference sequence). This CDR3 contains 14 residues. The V and J ends lost 6 bases and 1 base respectively, with 13 bases between them. CDR3 DNA: TGCAGTGCCATCGGACCGGGATCTGGAAACACCATATATTTT. This gives the protein CSAIGPGSGNTIYF.

This clonotype was counted at least ten times. The rearrangement uses TRBV7-9 and TRBJ2-3; 10 nucleotides agree with TRBD1. V lost 5 bases to trimming and J lost 6 bases; unmatched junction nucleotides: 8. CDR3 size: 15 residues. The germline CDR1 and CDR2 sequences are SEHNR and FQNEAQ (reference sequence). The CDR3, as DNA: TGTGCCAGCAGCCTCACCCGGACAGGGGGGGATACGCAGTATTTT. The encoded protein is CASSLTRTGGDTQYF.

J is TRBJ1-1 and V is TRBV25-1; D gene unclear. The V end lost 5 bases, the J end lost 5 bases, and 12 bases lay between the germline ends. Germline V CDR1 and CDR2: MGHDK, SYGVNS. The CDR3 loop spans 13 amino acids. The CDR3 coding sequence is TGTGCCAGCAGTTCCGGAGGCGGGACTGAAGCTTTCTTT. Translation: CASSSGGGTEAFF.

This clonotype was observed once. The chain employs TRBV6-2 or TRBV6-3 and TRBJ1-5; D unclear. Germline V CDR1 and CDR2: MNHEY, SVGEGT. Trimming removed 3 bases at V and 2 bases at J, with 11 bases between. CDR3 length: 15 residues. CDR3 sequence (DNA): TGTGCCAGCAGTTATGGTAGGGTGGGCAATCAGCCCCAGCATTTT. It translates to CASSYGRVGNQPQHF.

The CDR3 reads CASSLDSSAGGYNEQFF. The CDR3 nucleotides read TGTGCCAGCAGCTTAGACAGTTCTGCGGGCGGATACAATGAGCAGTTCTTC. The V gene is TRBV11-2, the J gene TRBJ2-1; a weak D match, TRBD2 (5 bases). CDR3 size: 17 residues. The germline V and J ends were trimmed by 0 bases and 4 bases, with 16 bases remaining between them. Germline values: CDR1 SGHAT, CDR2 FQNNGV.

The genes are TRBV29-1 and TRBJ2-3; D gene uncertain. This CDR3 has 13 residues. V dropped 3 bases and J dropped 0 bases, with 7 bases sitting between them. The V gene's germline CDR1 is SQVTM and CDR2 ANQGSEA. CDR3 nucleotide sequence: TGCAGCGTTGAGGGTACTAGCACAGATACGCAGTATTTT. This encodes CSVEGTSTDTQYF.

This clonotype was counted only a few times. J is TRBJ2-2 and V is TRBV7-9; 10 nucleotides match TRBD2. Germline V lookup: CDR1 SEHNR, CDR2 FQNEAQ (reference sequence). The CDR3 sequence is 14 residues long. The CDR3, as DNA: TGTGCTATTATAGCGGGAGGTGGCACCGGGGAGCTGTTTTTT. This codes for CAIIAGGGTGELFF.

V gene TRBV20-1 combines with J gene TRBJ2-1, with TRBD2 identical over 14 bases. V gave up 4 bases and J gave up 3 bases; unmatched junction bases: 5. The CDR3 consists of 16 residues. Germline CDR1 reads DFQATT; CDR2 reads SNEGSKA (reference sequence). The CDR3 sequence: CSAKGLAGEDYNEQFF. The CDR3 bases are TGCAGTGCTAAGGGACTAGCGGGAGAGGACTACAATGAGCAGTTCTTC.

This clonotype was counted at least ten times. The chain is built from TRBV6-5 and TRBJ1-3; 8 bases map to TRBD1. V trimming: 0 bases; J trimming: 0 bases; junction bases outside the gene matches: 7. Per the germline V gene, CDR1 is MNHEY and CDR2 is SVGAGI. This CDR3 contains 18 residues. The CDR3 protein is CASSYSAGTGGSGNTIYF. The DNA for the CDR3 is TGTGCCAGCAGTTACTCAGCCGGAACAGGGGGCTCTGGAAACACCATATATTTT.

The table lists this clonotype with many counts. This rearrangement joins TRBV5-1 to TRBJ1-3; no clear D. This CDR3 is 14 amino acids long. Germline V gene sequence: CDR1 SGHRS, CDR2 YFSETQ. V lost 0 bases and J 2 bases, leaving 6 bases between the germline ends. The CDR3 nucleotides read TGCGCCAGCAGCTTGGACCTCACTGGAAACACCATATATTTT. It is translated as CASSLDLTGNTIYF.

The CDR3 nucleotides read TGTGCCAGCAGTTACTCGTCCCGGGGGACAGATACGCAGTATTTT. Protein sequence: CASSYSSRGTDTQYF. The chain uses TRBV6-5 and TRBJ2-3; weak D call: TRBD2 (6 bases). Germline CDR1 MNHEY, CDR2 SVGAGI. The ends were cut back, 0 bases at V and 3 bases at J, with 10 bases in the middle. This CDR3 spans 15 amino acids.

The rearrangement links TRBV11-2 to TRBJ1-2; D is perhaps TRBD1 (5 bases). Between the trimmed V and J ends, which lost 8 bases and 4 bases, there was a span of 11 bases. CDR1 SGHAT and CDR2 FQNNGV come from the germline V gene. CDR3 length equals 12 residues. The CDR3 region has the DNA TGTGCCAGCGTGGGGGGGAGCTATGGCTACACCTTC. It specifies CASVGGSYGYTF.

The rearrangement joins TRBV7-2 to TRBJ1-1; a weak D match, TRBD1 (5 bases). The CDR3 runs 14 residues. The V gene's germline CDR1 is SGHTA and CDR2 FQGNSA. V lost 0 bases to trimming and J lost 4 bases, with 9 bases between them. CDR3 sequence reads: CASSLAGLFTEAFF. The CDR3 DNA is TGTGCCAGCAGCTTAGCGGGGCTATTCACTGAAGCTTTCTTT.

This clonotype was observed a handful of times. The chain has TRBV10-3 and TRBJ2-7; 8 nucleotides line up with TRBD2. The V gene end was trimmed by 4 bases and the J gene end by 2 bases; junction bases not matched to a gene: 7. Germline CDR1 ENHRY, CDR2 SYGVKD. This CDR3 has 15 amino acids. The CDR3 sequence is CAISGEKRGTYEQYF. CDR3 in DNA: TGTGCCATCAGTGGAGAGAAGCGGGGGACCTACGAGCAGTACTTC.

This clonotype occurred many times. This chain joins TRBV29-1 and TRBJ2-1; TRBD2 aligns across 7 bases. The ends lost 6 bases at V and 9 bases at J; junction bases unmatched: 14. From germline, CDR1 is SQVTM and CDR2 ANQGSEA. This CDR3 is 14 amino acids long. The CDR3 DNA reads TGCAGCGTCAGACCTAGCGGCCACGGCGGTGAGCAGTTCTTC. Residues: CSVRPSGHGGEQFF.

This clonotype has a count of ten or more. The V and J genes are TRBV7-2 and TRBJ1-2; the D is unclear. Per the germline V gene, CDR1 is SGHTA and CDR2 is FQGNSA. The ends were cut back, 5 bases at V and 1 base at J, with 8 bases in the middle. CDR3 size: 13 residues. The CDR3 loop is CASSPDINYGYTF. DNA of the CDR3: TGTGCCAGCAGCCCCGACATTAACTATGGCTACACCTTC.

In DNA form, the CDR3 reads TGTGCCAGCAGCTTAGAGAAGGGGGCTGGTAGCTACGAGCAGTACTTC. Its protein is CASSLEKGAGSYEQYF. The chain employs TRBV11-2 and TRBJ2-7, with 7 nucleotides matching TRBD1. The CDR3 covers 16 residues. With V trimmed by 0 bases and J by 3 bases, 8 bases remained unmatched. Germline V gene sequence: CDR1 SGHAT, CDR2 FQNNGV.

The chain joins TRBV20-1 to TRBJ1-2; 8 bases are shared with TRBD1. CDR3 length: 11 residues. V gave up 8 bases and J gave up 4 bases; unmatched junction bases: 3. CDR1 and CDR2 (germline): DFQATT, SNEGSKA (reference sequence). This CDR3 reads CSTGGGYGYTF. The CDR3 coding sequence is TGCAGTACAGGGGGAGGCTATGGCTACACCTTC.

This clonotype showed up many times. The rearrangement joins TRBV7-2 to TRBJ2-5; no clear D. Trimming pared 4 bases from V and 7 bases from J, leaving 7 bases between. CDR1 is SGHTA and CDR2 is FQGNSA in the germline V gene. The CDR3 sequence is 11 residues long. The CDR3 DNA follows: TGTGCCAGCAGCTCCTCGGTGACCCAGTACTTC. Translating gives CASSSSVTQYF.

This clonotype has just a few counts. The chain carries TRBV10-3 and TRBJ2-7; 9 bases fit TRBD1. The germline V gene has CDR1 ENHRY and CDR2 SYGVKD. After removal of 5 bases from V and 4 bases from J, the junction contained 6 bases not matched to a gene. The CDR3 loop spans 14 amino acids. Here the CDR3 reads CAISSQGASYEQYF. The CDR3 coding sequence is TGTGCCATCAGTTCACAGGGGGCAAGTTACGAGCAGTACTTC.